The clone carrying this TCR beta chain was counted a few times. Its target is unknown. This sample was taken from a study of response to subunit inactivated influenza vaccine. TCRdb used MiXCR to reprocess the RT-PCR reads, holding one entry per CDR3 protein. The sample lists more than 400,000 distinct CDR3 sequences, 11% occurring once. V was clipped by 5 bases and J by 8 bases; unmatched bases: 11. Germline CDR1 reads MNHEY; CDR2 reads SVGEGT. The CDR3 loop spans 16 amino acids. Whole-study findings and limits: After each seasonal influenza vaccination, few new T cells are recruited, the authors suggested.

This chain joins TRBV6-2 or TRBV6-3 and TRBJ2-1; TRBD1 aligns across 11 bases. The receptor comes from a man aged 45 to 65 who received an inactivated influenza vaccine. The sample in question was PBMCs from blood, obtained 45 days after vaccination. Here the CDR3 reads CASSHGTGGFLYEQFF. The DNA for the CDR3 is TGTGCCAGCAGTCACGGGACAGGGGGTTTTCTCTATGAGCAGTTCTTC.